A selection of T cell receptor beta chains follows, all from one sample in a study of T cell responses to AZD1222 COVID-19 vaccine. Produced via immunoSEQ multiplex PCR; TCRdb's table is partial and in-frame only. Of more than 80,000 clones detected, 70% to 90% appear once; the ten largest clones hold around 10%. Specimen: peripheral blood, collected 28 days after the second AZD1222 dose. The receptors were sampled from an adult who received the AZD1222 COVID-19 vaccine. CDR3s include the opening cysteine and the closing phenylalanine or tryptophan. The D gene is left open where the match is weak. For some rows the clone size is stated as once, few or many, or as a class when expanded; others skip it.

TRBD2	NA	14	TRBV7-2	TRBJ2-3	TGTGCCAGCAGCTCTGGACTAGTCGGAGATACGCAGTATTTT	CASSSGLVGDTQYF
NA	NA	14	TRBV6-6	TRBJ1-3	TGTGCCAGCAGCACACAAAGCGGATCTCGCACCATATATTTT	CASSTQSGSRTIYF
TRBD1	NA	17	TRBV4-3	TRBJ1-1	TGCGCCAGCAGCCAGACGGTAGACAGGGGCCGCAACACTGAAGCTTTCTTT	CASSQTVDRGRNTEAFF
TRBD1	NA	16	TRBV2	TRBJ2-2	TGTGCCAGCAGTGCGAGGACAGGGGTAAACACCGGGGAGCTGTTTTTT	CASSARTGVNTGELFF
NA	few	15	TRBV5-5	TRBJ1-2	TGTGCCAGCAGCTTGGATGCGGGTTTAGGCTATGGCTACACCTTC	CASSLDAGLGYGYTF
NA	NA	14	TRBV19	TRBJ1-5	TGTGCCAGTAGTATGTCGGGTGGCAATCAGCCCCAGCATTTT	CASSMSGGNQPQHF
NA	NA	14	TRBV2	TRBJ2-7	TGTGCCAGCAGCGGACAGCCAGGGGCGGTCCAGCAGTACTTC	CASSGQPGAVQQYF
TRBD1	NA	16	TRBV7-2	TRBJ1-6	TGTGCCAGCAGCTTAGTAGTTCAGGGGGCAAATTCACCCCTCCACTTT	CASSLVVQGANSPLHF
NA	once	16	TRBV9	TRBJ2-5	TGTGCCAGCAGCGTAGCTGGGATAGGAGGGGGGGAGACCCAGTACTTC	CASSVAGIGGGETQYF
TRBD2	NA	15	TRBV7-4	TRBJ2-5	TGTGCCAGCAGCTGTAGCGGGGGGACTCAAGAGACCCAGTACTTC	CASSCSGGTQETQYF
TRBD1	NA	13	TRBV6-5	TRBJ2-1	TGTGCCAGCAGTCCGACAGGGGCCGATGAGCAGTTCTTC	CASSPTGADEQFF